A selection of T cell receptor beta chains follows, all from one sample in a study of CD8 T cells in ankylosing spondylitis. Using its own MiXCR run on the 5' RACE reads, TCRdb lists one record per CDR3 protein. The table records hundreds of thousands of distinct CDR3 sequences, 12% of them present only once. The specimen was blood, either unsorted or a sorted T cell fraction (not recorded which). Receptors originate from a male donor with ankylosing spondylitis. CDR3s include the opening cysteine and the closing phenylalanine or tryptophan.

j_gene,v_gene,CDR3aa
TRBJ2-3,TRBV7-8,CASSLGQGAQGTDTQYF
TRBJ1-3,TRBV5-1,CASSYAGTGAGNTIYF
TRBJ2-7,TRBV6-2/TRBV6-3,CASTTLKVTHYEQYF
TRBJ2-5,TRBV20-1,CSARVAERDAGTQYF
TRBJ2-4,TRBV5-1,CASSSDYGLGGKNIQYF
TRBJ2-2,TRBV3-1,CASSHAGELFF
TRBJ1-5,TRBV7-8,CASSLTGRNQPQHF
TRBJ2-2,TRBV9,CASTSGATNTGELFF
TRBJ2-2,TRBV29-1,CSVPQGPPRTGELFF
TRBJ2-1,TRBV10-1,CACAGAGGLSSYNEQFF
TRBJ2-1,TRBV15,CATSRDRAGDEQFF
TRBJ2-1,TRBV20-1,CSAGDRGLAGVDEQFF
TRBJ2-5,TRBV10-3,CAINAGTGGTETQYF
TRBJ2-3,TRBV12-3/TRBV12-4,CASTGNTDTQYF